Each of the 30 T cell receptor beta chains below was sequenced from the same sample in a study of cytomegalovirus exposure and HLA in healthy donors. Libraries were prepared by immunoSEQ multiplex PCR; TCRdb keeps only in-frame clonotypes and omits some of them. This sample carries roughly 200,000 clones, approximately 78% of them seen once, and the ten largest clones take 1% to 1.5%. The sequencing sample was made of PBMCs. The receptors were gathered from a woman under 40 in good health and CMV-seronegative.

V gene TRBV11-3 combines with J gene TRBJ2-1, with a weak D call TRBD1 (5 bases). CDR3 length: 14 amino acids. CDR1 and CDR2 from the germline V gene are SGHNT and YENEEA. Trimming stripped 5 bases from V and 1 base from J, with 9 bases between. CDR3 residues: CASSPRGSYNEQFF. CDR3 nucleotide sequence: TGTGCCAGCAGCCCTAGGGGTTCCTACAATGAGCAGTTCTTC.

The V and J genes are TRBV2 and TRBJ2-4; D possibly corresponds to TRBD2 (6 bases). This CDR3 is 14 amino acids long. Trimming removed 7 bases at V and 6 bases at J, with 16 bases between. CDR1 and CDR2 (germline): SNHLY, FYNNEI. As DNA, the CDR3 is TGTGCCAGCACCAGAGCCGGGGGTATAAACATTCAGTACTTC. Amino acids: CASTRAGGINIQYF.

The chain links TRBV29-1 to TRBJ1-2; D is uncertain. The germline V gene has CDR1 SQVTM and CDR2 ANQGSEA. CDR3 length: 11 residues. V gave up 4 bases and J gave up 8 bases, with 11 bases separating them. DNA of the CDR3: TGCAGCGTTGGACTCGGGAACGGCTACACCTTC. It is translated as CSVGLGNGYTF.

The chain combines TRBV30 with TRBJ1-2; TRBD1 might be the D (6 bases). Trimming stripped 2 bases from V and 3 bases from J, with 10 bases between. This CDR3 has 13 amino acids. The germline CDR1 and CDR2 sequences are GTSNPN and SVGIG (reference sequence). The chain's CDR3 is CAWSRDRYYGYTF. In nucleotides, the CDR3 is TGTGCCTGGAGTCGAGACAGGTACTATGGCTACACCTTC.

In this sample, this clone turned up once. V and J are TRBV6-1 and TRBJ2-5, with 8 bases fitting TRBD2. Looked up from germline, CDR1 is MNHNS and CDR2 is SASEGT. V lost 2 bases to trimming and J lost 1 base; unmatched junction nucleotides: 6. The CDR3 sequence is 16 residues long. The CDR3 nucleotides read TGTGCCAGCAGTGAACTAGCGGGCTATAGCCAAGAGACCCAGTACTTC. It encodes CASSELAGYSQETQYF.

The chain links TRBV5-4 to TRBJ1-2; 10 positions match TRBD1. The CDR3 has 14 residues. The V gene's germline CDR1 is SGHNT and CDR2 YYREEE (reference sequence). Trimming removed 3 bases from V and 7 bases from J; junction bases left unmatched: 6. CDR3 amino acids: CASSYQTGGFGYTF. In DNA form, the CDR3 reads TGTGCCAGCAGCTATCAGACAGGGGGCTTTGGCTACACCTTC.

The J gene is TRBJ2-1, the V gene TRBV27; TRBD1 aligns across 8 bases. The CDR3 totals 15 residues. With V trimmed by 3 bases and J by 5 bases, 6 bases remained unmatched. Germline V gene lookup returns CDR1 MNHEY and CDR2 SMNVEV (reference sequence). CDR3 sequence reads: CASSFRWTGNNEQFF. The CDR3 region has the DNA TGTGCCAGCAGTTTCAGATGGACAGGGAACAATGAGCAGTTCTTC.

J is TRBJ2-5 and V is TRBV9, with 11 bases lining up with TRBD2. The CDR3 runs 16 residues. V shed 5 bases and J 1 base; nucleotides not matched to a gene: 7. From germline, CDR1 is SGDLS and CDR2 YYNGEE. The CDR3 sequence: CASSPGGTSGQETQYF. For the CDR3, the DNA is TGTGCCAGCAGTCCAGGGGGGACTAGCGGCCAAGAGACCCAGTACTTC.

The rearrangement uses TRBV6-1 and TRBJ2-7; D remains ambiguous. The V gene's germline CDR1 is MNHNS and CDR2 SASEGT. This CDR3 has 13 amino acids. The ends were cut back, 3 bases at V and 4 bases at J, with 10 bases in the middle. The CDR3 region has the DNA TGTGCCAGCAGTGAGAGGCAAGTATACGAGCAGTACTTC. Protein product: CASSERQVYEQYF.

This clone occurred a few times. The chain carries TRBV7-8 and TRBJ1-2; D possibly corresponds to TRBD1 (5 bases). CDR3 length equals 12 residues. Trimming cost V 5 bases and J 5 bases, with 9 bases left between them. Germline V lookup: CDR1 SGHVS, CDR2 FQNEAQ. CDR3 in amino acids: CASSLGGYGYTF. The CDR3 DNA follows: TGTGCCAGCAGCCTGGGGGGGTATGGCTACACCTTC.

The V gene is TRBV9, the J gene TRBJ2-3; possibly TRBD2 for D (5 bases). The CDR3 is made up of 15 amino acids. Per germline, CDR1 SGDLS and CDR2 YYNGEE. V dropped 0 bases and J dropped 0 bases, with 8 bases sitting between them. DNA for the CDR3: TGTGCCAGCAGCGTAGTAGCGTTGAGCACAGATACGCAGTATTTT. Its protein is CASSVVALSTDTQYF.

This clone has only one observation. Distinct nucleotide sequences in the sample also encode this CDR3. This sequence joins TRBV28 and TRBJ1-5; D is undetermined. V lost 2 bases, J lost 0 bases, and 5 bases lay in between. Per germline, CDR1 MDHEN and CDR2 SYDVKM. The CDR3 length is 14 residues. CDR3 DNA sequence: TGTGCCAGCAGTTTAGGAGGTAGCAATCAGCCCCAGCATTTT. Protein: CASSLGGSNQPQHF.

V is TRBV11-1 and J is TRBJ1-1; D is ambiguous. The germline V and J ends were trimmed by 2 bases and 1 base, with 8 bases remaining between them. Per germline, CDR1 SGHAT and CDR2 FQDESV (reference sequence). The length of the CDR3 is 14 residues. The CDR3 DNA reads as TGTGCCAGCAGCTTATATGAGGGGAACACTGAAGCTTTCTTT. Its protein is CASSLYEGNTEAFF.

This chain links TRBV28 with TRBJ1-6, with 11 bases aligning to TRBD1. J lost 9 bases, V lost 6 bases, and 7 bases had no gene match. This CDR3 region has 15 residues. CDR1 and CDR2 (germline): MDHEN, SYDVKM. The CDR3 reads CASRRTGGGSSPLHF. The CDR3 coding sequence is TGTGCCAGCAGGCGGACAGGGGGCGGTAGTTCACCCCTCCACTTT.

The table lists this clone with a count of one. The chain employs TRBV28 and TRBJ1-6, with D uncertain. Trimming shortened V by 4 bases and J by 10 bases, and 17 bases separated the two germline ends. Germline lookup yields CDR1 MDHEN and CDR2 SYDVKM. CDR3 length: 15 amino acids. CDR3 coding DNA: TGTGCCAGCAGTTCCGAGGACGGACTAAGCTCACCCCTCCACTTT. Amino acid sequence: CASSSEDGLSSPLHF.

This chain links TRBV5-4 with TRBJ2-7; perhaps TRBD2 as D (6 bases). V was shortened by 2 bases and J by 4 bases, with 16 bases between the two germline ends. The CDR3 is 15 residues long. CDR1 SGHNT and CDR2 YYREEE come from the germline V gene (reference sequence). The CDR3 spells CASSFGREGFYEQYF. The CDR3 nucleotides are TGTGCCAGCAGCTTCGGGCGGGAAGGCTTTTACGAGCAGTACTTC.

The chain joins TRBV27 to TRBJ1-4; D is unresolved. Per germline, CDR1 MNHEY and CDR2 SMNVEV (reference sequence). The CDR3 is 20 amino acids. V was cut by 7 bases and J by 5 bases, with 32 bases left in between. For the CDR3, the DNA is TGTGCCAGCATCGCCTGGATGGACTCTAAAACCCCTCCCAGAAATGAAAAACTGTTTTTT. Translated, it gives CASIAWMDSKTPPRNEKLFF.

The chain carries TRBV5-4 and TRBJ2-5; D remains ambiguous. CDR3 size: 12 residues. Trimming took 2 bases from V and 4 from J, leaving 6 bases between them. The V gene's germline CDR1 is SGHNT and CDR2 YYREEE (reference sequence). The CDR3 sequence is CASSLPGETQYF. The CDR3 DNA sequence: TGTGCCAGCAGCTTACCAGGAGAGACCCAGTACTTC.

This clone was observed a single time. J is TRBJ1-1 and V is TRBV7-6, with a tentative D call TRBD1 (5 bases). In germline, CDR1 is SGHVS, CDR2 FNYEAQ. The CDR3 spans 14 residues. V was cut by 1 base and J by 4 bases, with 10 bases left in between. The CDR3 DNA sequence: TGTGCCAGCAGCTTAGGAGGGGAGGGCACTGAAGCTTTCTTT. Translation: CASSLGGEGTEAFF.

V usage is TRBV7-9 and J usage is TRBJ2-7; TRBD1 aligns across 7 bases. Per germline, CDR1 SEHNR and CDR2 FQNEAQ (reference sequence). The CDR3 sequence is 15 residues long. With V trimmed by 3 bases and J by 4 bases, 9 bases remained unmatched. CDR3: CASSFPRGTEYEQYF. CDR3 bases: TGTGCCAGCAGCTTCCCTAGGGGGACAGAGTACGAGCAGTACTTC.

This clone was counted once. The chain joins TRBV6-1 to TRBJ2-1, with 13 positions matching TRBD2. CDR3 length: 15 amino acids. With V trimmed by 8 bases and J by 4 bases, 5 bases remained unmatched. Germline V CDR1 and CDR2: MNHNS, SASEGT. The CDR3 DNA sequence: TGTGCCAGCCCTCGGACTAGCGGGGGTTACAATGAGCAGTTCTTC. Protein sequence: CASPRTSGGYNEQFF.

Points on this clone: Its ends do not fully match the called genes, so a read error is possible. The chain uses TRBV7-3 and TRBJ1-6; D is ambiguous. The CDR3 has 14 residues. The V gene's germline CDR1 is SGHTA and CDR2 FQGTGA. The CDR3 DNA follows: TGTGCCAGCAGCTCCAACTCCAATAATTCACCCCTCCACTTT. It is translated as CASSSNSNNSPLHF.

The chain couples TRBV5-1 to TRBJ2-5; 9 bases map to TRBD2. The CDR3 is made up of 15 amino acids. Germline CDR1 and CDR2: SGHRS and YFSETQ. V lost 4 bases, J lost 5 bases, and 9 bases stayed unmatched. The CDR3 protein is CASSPAGGIGETQYF. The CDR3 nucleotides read TGCGCCAGCAGCCCCGCGGGGGGGATTGGGGAGACCCAGTACTTC.

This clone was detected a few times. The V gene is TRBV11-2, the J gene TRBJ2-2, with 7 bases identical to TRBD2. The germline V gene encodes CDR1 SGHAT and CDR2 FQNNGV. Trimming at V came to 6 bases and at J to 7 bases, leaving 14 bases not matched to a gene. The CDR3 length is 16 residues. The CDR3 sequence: CASSIFGGRSGGELFF. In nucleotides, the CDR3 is TGTGCCAGCAGTATCTTCGGCGGGAGATCCGGCGGGGAGCTGTTTTTT.

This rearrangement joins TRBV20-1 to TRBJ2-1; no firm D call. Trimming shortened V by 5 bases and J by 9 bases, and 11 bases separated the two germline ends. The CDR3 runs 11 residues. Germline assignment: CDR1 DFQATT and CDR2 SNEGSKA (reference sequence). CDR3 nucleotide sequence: TGCAGTGCTCCTTCTAGTAGTGAGCAGTTCTTC. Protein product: CSAPSSSEQFF.

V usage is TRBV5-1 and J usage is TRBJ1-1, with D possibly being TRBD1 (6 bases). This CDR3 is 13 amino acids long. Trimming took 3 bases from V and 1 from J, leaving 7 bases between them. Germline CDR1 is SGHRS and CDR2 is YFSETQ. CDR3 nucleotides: TGCGCCAGCAGCTGGACAGCGAACACTGAAGCTTTCTTT. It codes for CASSWTANTEAFF.

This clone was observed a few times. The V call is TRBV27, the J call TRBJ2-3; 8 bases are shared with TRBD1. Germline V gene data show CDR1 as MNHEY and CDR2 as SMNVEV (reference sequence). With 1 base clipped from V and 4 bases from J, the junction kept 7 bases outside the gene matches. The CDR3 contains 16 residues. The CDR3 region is CASSLFTTGVADTQYF. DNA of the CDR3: TGTGCCAGCAGTTTATTCACGACAGGGGTAGCAGATACGCAGTATTTT.

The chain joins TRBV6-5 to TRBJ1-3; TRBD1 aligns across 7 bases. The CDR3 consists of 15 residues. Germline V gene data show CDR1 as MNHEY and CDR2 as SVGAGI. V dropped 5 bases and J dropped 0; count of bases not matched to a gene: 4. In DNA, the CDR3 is TGTGCCAGCAGTCCTCAGGGGGACTCTGGAAACACCATATATTTT. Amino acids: CASSPQGDSGNTIYF.

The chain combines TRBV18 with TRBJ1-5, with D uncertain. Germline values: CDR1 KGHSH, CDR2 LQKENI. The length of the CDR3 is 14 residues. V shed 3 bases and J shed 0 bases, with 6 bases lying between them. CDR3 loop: CASSPADSNQPQHF. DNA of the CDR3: TGTGCCAGCTCACCCGCAGATAGCAATCAGCCCCAGCATTTT.

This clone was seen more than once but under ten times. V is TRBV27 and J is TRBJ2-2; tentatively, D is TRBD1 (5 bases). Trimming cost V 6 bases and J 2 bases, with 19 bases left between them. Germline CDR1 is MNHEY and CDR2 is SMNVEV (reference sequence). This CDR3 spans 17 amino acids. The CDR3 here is CASRKILDSVNTGELFF. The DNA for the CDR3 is TGTGCCAGCAGGAAGATCCTAGACAGCGTAAACACCGGGGAGCTGTTTTTT.